Listed below are T cell receptor beta chains from one sample, sequenced in a study of blood T cell repertoires in COVID-19. Clones were read by immunoSEQ multiplex PCR, and TCRdb kept only the in-frame ones, dropping some. The sample includes under 200,000 clones, about 83% of them seen just once. The sample comprised peripheral blood. The source is a woman aged 65 to 85 who had recovered from COVID-19. CDR3s include the opening cysteine and the closing phenylalanine or tryptophan. D genes are given only for firm matches. For some rows the clone size is stated as once, few or many, or as a class when expanded; others skip it.

size,D,J,V,CDR3,DNA
once,TRBD1,TRBJ1-2,TRBV6-5,CASSYSHRGASGYTF,TGTGCCAGCAGTTACTCCCACAGGGGCGCTTCTGGCTACACCTTC
-,-,TRBJ1-1,TRBV6-4,CASSDSRGTEAFF,TGTGCCAGCAGTGACTCGCGAGGCACTGAAGCTTTCTTT
-,-,TRBJ1-2,TRBV3-1/TRBV3-2,CASSQEGGVRGYTF,TGTGCCAGCAGCCAAGAGGGGGGGGTGCGGGGCTACACCTTC
-,-,TRBJ2-1,TRBV19,CASTGDPRDEQFF,TGTGCCAGTACCGGGGATCCTCGGGATGAGCAGTTCTTC
once,-,TRBJ1-4,TRBV5-1,CASSLGGGFGSATNEKLFF,TGCGCCAGCAGCTTGGGCGGGGGGTTCGGAAGTGCAACTAATGAAAAACTGTTTTTT
-,-,TRBJ1-5,TRBV7-8,CASSLGRRQPQHF,TGTGCCAGCAGCTTAGGCAGGCGACAGCCCCAGCATTTT
-,TRBD2,TRBJ2-2,TRBV30,CAWSRLAGVVTGELFF,TGTGCCTGGAGTCGACTAGCGGGAGTCGTCACCGGGGAGCTGTTTTTT
once,-,TRBJ2-7,TRBV5-1,CASSLGAQGWDYEQYF,TGCGCCAGCAGCTTGGGGGCCCAGGGTTGGGACTACGAGCAGTACTTC
-,TRBD1,TRBJ1-4,TRBV20-1,CSASAPGQGGEKLFF,TGCAGTGCTAGTGCCCCGGGACAGGGGGGCGAAAAACTGTTTTTT
-,-,TRBJ2-3,TRBV6-5,CASSKSGRTDTQYF,TGTGCCAGCAGCAAGAGTGGGCGCACAGATACGCAGTATTTT
-,-,TRBJ2-1,TRBV29-1,CSGTGGAGYNEQFF,TGCAGCGGAACAGGGGGGGCCGGCTACAATGAGCAGTTCTTC
-,-,TRBJ1-1,TRBV9,CASSARHVAGNTEAFF,TGTGCCAGCAGCGCTCGACATGTGGCGGGGAACACTGAAGCTTTCTTT
once,-,TRBJ1-3,TRBV5-1,CASSSRVSYASGNTIYF,TGCGCCAGCAGCTCCCGGGTCTCATATGCCTCTGGAAACACCATATATTTT
-,-,TRBJ2-1,TRBV18,CASSSGGPPNEQFF,TGTGCCAGCTCCTCCGGGGGGCCCCCCAATGAGCAGTTCTTC
-,-,TRBJ2-1,TRBV7-3,CASSPAGINEQFF,TGTGCCAGCAGCCCCGCGGGGATCAATGAGCAGTTCTTC
-,TRBD1,TRBJ1-1,TRBV9,CASSAQGAGVNTEAFF,TGTGCCAGCAGCGCCCAGGGGGCGGGAGTGAACACTGAAGCTTTCTTT
-,TRBD2,TRBJ2-7,TRBV28,CASSLYGGGAAYEQYF,TGTGCCAGCAGTTTATACGGCGGGGGGGCGGCCTACGAGCAGTACTTC
-,TRBD2,TRBJ2-5,TRBV6-1,CASSEATSGEETQYF,TGTGCCAGCAGTGAAGCAACTAGCGGGGAAGAGACCCAGTACTTC
-,TRBD1,TRBJ2-7,TRBV2,CASSPGTAYEQYF,TGTGCCAGCAGCCCAGGGACAGCCTACGAGCAGTACTTC
-,TRBD2,TRBJ2-1,TRBV20-1,CSASGGSWGNEQFF,TGCAGTGCTAGTGGCGGGAGTTGGGGTAATGAGCAGTTCTTC
-,TRBD1,TRBJ1-5,TRBV2,CASSGQDNQPQHF,TGTGCCAGCAGCGGACAGGACAATCAGCCCCAGCATTTT
-,-,TRBJ1-1,TRBV11-3,CASSLGAVNTEAFF,TGTGCCAGCAGCTTAGGCGCGGTAAACACTGAAGCTTTCTTT
-,-,TRBJ1-1,TRBV5-4,CASSPGTMNTEAFF,TGTGCCAGCAGCCCAGGGACAATGAACACTGAAGCTTTCTTT
-,TRBD2,TRBJ2-3,TRBV15,CATSRRGTDTQYF,TGTGCCACCAGCAGGCGGGGGACAGATACGCAGTATTTT
-,TRBD1,TRBJ2-3,TRBV13,CASSSQGADGTDTQYF,TGTGCCAGCAGCAGCCAGGGGGCAGACGGCACAGATACGCAGTATTTT
-,TRBD2,TRBJ2-1,TRBV11-2,CASSPSSGRAYNEQFF,TGTGCCAGCAGCCCCAGCAGCGGGAGGGCCTACAATGAGCAGTTCTTC
-,TRBD2,TRBJ2-1,TRBV27,CASRGLASPPFLNNEQFF,TGTGCCAGCAGGGGACTAGCTTCACCCCCCTTTCTTAACAATGAGCAGTTCTTC
-,TRBD2,TRBJ2-1,TRBV28,CASSLRTSGNEQFF,TGTGCCAGCAGTTTGAGGACTAGCGGCAATGAGCAGTTCTTC
-,-,TRBJ2-3,TRBV5-1,CATGRGPETDTQYF,TGCGCCACCGGGCGGGGGCCGGAAACAGATACGCAGTATTTT
-,-,TRBJ1-1,TRBV12-3/TRBV12-4,CASRDSGRSEAFF,TGTGCCAGCAGAGACAGCGGGAGGTCTGAAGCTTTCTTT
-,-,TRBJ1-2,TRBV7-3,CANNQRGYTF,TGTGCCAACAACCAGCGGGGCTACACCTTC
-,-,TRBJ1-5,TRBV12-3/TRBV12-4,CASTFRGNQPQHF,TGTGCCAGCACCTTCAGGGGCAATCAGCCCCAGCATTTT
-,-,TRBJ2-2,TRBV9,CASSQGPPNTGELFF,TGTGCCAGCAGTCAGGGTCCCCCGAACACCGGGGAGCTGTTTTTT
-,-,TRBJ1-2,TRBV20-1,CSAQRSGGYTF,TGCAGTGCCCAGCGAAGTGGCGGCTACACCTTC
-,-,TRBJ1-1,TRBV4-1,CASSGRTANTEAFF,TGCGCCAGCAGCGGCCGGACAGCTAACACTGAAGCTTTCTTT
-,-,TRBJ1-2,TRBV30,CAWNDRFLNYGYTF,TGTGCCTGGAATGACAGATTCCTAAACTATGGCTACACCTTC
-,TRBD1,TRBJ1-5,TRBV27,CASSFAGGSQPQHF,TGTGCCAGCAGTTTCGCAGGGGGCAGTCAGCCCCAGCATTTT
-,TRBD2,TRBJ2-5,TRBV11-2,CASSPREGGSETQYF,TGTGCCAGCAGCCCCCGGGAGGGTGGGTCAGAGACCCAGTACTTC
-,-,TRBJ1-2,TRBV4-1,CASSQDGHQGNYGYTF,TGCGCCAGCAGCCAAGACGGACACCAGGGTAACTATGGCTACACCTTC
once,-,TRBJ2-7,TRBV6-5,CASSYFPPRGGEQYF,TGTGCCAGCAGTTACTTCCCCCCGAGGGGGGGCGAGCAGTACTTC
-,-,TRBJ1-4,TRBV2,CASAGGWGEKLFF,TGTGCCAGCGCCGGAGGGTGGGGGGAAAAACTGTTTTTT
once,-,TRBJ1-4,TRBV3-1/TRBV3-2,CASSQRGSWTNEKLFF,TGTGCCAGCAGCCAGCGGGGCAGCTGGACTAATGAAAAACTGTTTTTT
-,TRBD2,TRBJ2-1,TRBV3-1/TRBV3-2,CASSQVVAGVGQFF,TGTGCCAGCAGCCAAGTGGTAGCGGGAGTGGGGCAGTTCTTC
-,TRBD2,TRBJ2-2,TRBV5-1,CASRGTTNTGELFF,TGCGCCAGCAGGGGGACTACGAACACCGGGGAGCTGTTTTTT
-,-,TRBJ1-1,TRBV3-1/TRBV3-2,CASSHRNTEAFF,TGTGCCAGCAGCCACCGGAACACTGAAGCTTTCTTT
-,TRBD2,TRBJ2-2,TRBV7-4,CASSLGLAVTGELFF,TGTGCCAGCAGCTTAGGCCTAGCGGTCACCGGGGAGCTGTTTTTT
-,-,TRBJ1-1,TRBV27,CASRMRRGGDTEAFF,TGTGCCAGCCGTATGCGCCGGGGGGGGGACACTGAAGCTTTCTTT
-,-,TRBJ1-4,TRBV3-1/TRBV3-2,CASRLRGGTNEKLFF,TGTGCCAGCAGACTTAGGGGGGGCACTAATGAAAAACTGTTTTTT
-,-,TRBJ2-3,TRBV29-1,CSVGGTPEGADTQYF,TGCAGCGTTGGCGGGACTCCCGAAGGGGCAGATACGCAGTATTTT
-,-,TRBJ2-1,TRBV30,CASARGPLNEQFF,TGTGCCTCGGCCAGGGGCCCCCTTAATGAGCAGTTCTTC
-,TRBD2,TRBJ2-3,TRBV11-3,CASSLAGTSGADTQYF,TGTGCCAGCAGCTTGGCCGGGACTAGCGGGGCAGATACGCAGTATTTT
-,-,TRBJ2-1,TRBV7-9,CASSLGAGRGEQFF,TGTGCCAGCAGCTTAGGGGCGGGTCGGGGTGAGCAGTTCTTC
once,-,TRBJ2-5,TRBV5-1,CASSRTSQGETQYF,TGCGCCAGCAGCCGAACCTCCCAGGGGGAGACCCAGTACTTC
few,-,TRBJ1-6,TRBV6-4,CASSDRGNSPLHF,TGTGCCAGCAGTGACAGGGGTAATTCACCCCTCCACTTT
-,TRBD1,TRBJ2-7,TRBV3-1/TRBV3-2,CASSPTTGGEQYF,TGTGCCAGCAGCCCCACGACAGGGGGCGAGCAGTACTTC
-,-,TRBJ2-5,TRBV7-9,CASSFAGTARRRGQETQYF,TGTGCCAGCAGCTTCGCCGGGACAGCGAGAAGGAGGGGTCAAGAGACCCAGTACTTC
-,-,TRBJ1-5,TRBV6-6,CASNRQGPGQPQHF,TGTGCCAGCAATCGCCAGGGTCCGGGTCAGCCCCAGCATTTT